This T cell receptor (beta chain) comes out of a study of OX40 agonist ivuxolimab in advanced cancers. V was pared by 4 bases and J by 2 bases, with 8 bases of the junction left unmatched. CDR3 length: 16 amino acids. Germline CDR1 and CDR2: LGHNA and YNFKEQ. The table came from immunoSEQ multiplex PCR; TCRdb's copy has only in-frame clones and leaves some out. The table has around 94,000 clones, approximately 89% seen once. Study-level points and caveats: Normalized T-cell clonal expansion was also low in some nonresponders. The study observed clonal expansion of CD4+ and CD8+ blood T cells by week 6 at 0.1 to 3.0 mg/kg. In the expanded peripheral T cells, antigen specificity was never determined.

Details on this clone: What it binds is unknown.

This chain joins TRBV4-2 and TRBJ2-3, with 8 positions matching TRBD2. The source of this sequence is an adult with an advanced solid tumor such as melanoma, head and neck, liver or kidney cancer. The source was CD4+ or CD8+ T cells sorted from blood, collected in a trial of the OX40 agonist ivuxolimab. The CDR3, as DNA: TGTGCCAGCAGCCTCTTTGCTAGCGGGTCCACAGATACGCAGTATTTT. It codes for CASSLFASGSTDTQYF.